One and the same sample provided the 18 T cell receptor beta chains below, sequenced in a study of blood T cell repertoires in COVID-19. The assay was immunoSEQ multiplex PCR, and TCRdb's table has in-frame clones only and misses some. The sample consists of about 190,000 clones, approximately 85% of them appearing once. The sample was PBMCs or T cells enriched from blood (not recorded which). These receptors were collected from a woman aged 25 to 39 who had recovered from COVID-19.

The DNA for the CDR3 is TGTGCCAGCAGTTTATACGGGCGGGGGCGCTCCTACAATGAGCAGTTCTTC. Translated, it gives CASSLYGRGRSYNEQFF. The V call is TRBV28, the J call TRBJ2-1, with D maybe TRBD2 (7 bases). The CDR3 is 17 amino acids. The germline CDR1 and CDR2 sequences are MDHEN and SYDVKM. V dropped 1 base and J dropped 0 bases, with 13 bases sitting between them. Full variable domain (remainder filled in from reference TRBV28 and TRBJ2-1): DVKVTQSSRYLVKRTGEKVFLECVQDMDHENMFWYRQDPGLGLRLIYFSYDVKMKEKGDIPEGYSVSREKKERFSLILESASTNQTSMYLCASSLYGRGRSYNEQFFGPGTRLTVL.

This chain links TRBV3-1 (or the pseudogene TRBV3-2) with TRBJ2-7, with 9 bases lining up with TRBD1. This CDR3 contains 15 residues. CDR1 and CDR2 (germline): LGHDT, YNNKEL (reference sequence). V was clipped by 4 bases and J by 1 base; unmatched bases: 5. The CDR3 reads CASSPGTGLSYEQYF. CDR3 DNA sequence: TGTGCCAGCAGCCCCGGGACAGGGCTTTCCTACGAGCAGTACTTC.

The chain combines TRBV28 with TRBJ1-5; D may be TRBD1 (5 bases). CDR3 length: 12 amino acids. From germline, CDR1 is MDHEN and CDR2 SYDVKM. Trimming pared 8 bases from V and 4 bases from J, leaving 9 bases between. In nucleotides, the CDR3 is TGTGCCAGCCTTGCAGGGAATCAGCCCCAGCATTTT. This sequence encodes CASLAGNQPQHF.

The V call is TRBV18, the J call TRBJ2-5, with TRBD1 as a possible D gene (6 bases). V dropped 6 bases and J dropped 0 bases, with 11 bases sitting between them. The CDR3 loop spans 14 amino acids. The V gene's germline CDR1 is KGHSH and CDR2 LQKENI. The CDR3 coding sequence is TGTGCCAGCTCCGTGGACAGTAACCAAGAGACCCAGTACTTC. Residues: CASSVDSNQETQYF.

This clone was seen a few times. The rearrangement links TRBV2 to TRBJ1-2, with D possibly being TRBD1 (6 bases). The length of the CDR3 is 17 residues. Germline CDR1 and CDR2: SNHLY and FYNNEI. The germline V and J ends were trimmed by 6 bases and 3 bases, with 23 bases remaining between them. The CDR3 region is CASSIQGVMVVDYGYTF. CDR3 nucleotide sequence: TGTGCCAGCAGCATACAGGGAGTTATGGTCGTCGACTATGGCTACACCTTC.

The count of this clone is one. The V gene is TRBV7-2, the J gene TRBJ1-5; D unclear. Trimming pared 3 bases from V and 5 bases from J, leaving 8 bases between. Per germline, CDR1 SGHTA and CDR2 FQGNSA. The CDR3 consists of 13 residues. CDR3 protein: CASSFTRDQPQHF. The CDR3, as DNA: TGTGCCAGCAGCTTTACGAGGGATCAGCCCCAGCATTTT. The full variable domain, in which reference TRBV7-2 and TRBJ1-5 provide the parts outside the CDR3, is GAGVSQSPSNKVTEKGKDVELRCDPISGHTALYWYRQSLGQGLEFLIYFQGNSAPDKSGLPSDRFSAERTGGSVSTLTIQRTQQEDSAVYLCASSFTRDQPQHFGDGTRLSIL.

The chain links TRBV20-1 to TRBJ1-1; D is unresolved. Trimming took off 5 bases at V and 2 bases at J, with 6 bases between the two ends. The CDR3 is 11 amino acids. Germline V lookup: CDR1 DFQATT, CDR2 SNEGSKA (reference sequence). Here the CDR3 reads CSAFLNTEAFF. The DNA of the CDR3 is TGCAGTGCTTTCCTAAACACTGAAGCTTTCTTT.

The DNA for the CDR3 is TGTGCCAGCAGAACGGGGACAGGAGGGGCTTTCTTT. Translating it yields CASRTGTGGAFF. This sequence joins TRBV3-1 (or the pseudogene TRBV3-2) and TRBJ1-1; 8 positions agree with TRBD1. The CDR3 is 12 residues long. Germline V CDR1 and CDR2: LGHDT, YNNKEL (reference sequence). With 6 bases clipped from V and 11 bases from J, the junction kept 8 bases outside the gene matches.

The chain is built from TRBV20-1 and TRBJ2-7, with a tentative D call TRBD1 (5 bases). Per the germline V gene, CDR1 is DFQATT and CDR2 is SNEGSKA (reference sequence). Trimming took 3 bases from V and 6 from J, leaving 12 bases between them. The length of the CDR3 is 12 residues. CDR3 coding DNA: TGCAGTGCTAGTGGGCAGGGAATCGAGCAGTACTTC. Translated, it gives CSASGQGIEQYF.

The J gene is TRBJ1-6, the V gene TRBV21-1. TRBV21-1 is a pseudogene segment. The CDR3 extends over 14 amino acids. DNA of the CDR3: TGTGCCAACTTCAGCGTCCATCCCAAATCACCCCTCCACTTT. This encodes CANFSVHPKSPLHF.

The CDR3 DNA reads as TGTGCCAGCAGTGAGTTGGGGGGGTTGGACGAGCAGTACTTC. This encodes CASSELGGLDEQYF. V usage is TRBV6-1 and J usage is TRBJ2-7, with 7 bases matching TRBD2. J lost 5 bases, V lost 3 bases, and 7 bases had no gene match. The CDR3 extends over 14 amino acids. Germline loops: CDR1 MNHNS, CDR2 SASEGT.

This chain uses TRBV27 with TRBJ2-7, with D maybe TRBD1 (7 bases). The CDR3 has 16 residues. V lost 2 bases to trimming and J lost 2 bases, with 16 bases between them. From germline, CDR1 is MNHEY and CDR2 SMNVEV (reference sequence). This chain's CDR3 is CASSLATGRRAYEQYF. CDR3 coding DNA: TGTGCCAGCAGTTTAGCGACAGGGAGGAGGGCCTACGAGCAGTACTTC.

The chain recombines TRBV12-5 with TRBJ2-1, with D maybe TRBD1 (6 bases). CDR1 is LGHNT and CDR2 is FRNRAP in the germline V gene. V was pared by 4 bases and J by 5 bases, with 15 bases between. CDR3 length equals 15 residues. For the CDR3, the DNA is TGTGCTAGTGGTTGGATGTCAGGGGTCCACAATGAGCAGTTCTTC. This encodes CASGWMSGVHNEQFF.

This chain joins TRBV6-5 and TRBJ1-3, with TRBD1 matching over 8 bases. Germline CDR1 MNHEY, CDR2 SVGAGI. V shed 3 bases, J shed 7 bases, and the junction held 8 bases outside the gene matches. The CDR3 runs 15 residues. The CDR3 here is CASSYFQGATNTIYF. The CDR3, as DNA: TGTGCCAGCAGTTATTTCCAGGGGGCGACTAACACCATATATTTT.

CDR3 residues: CASSYSYAYEQYF. In DNA form, the CDR3 reads TGTGCCAGCAGTTACTCGTATGCGTACGAGCAGTACTTC. This chain links TRBV6-5 with TRBJ2-7; D unclear. This CDR3 is built from 13 residues. Germline values: CDR1 MNHEY, CDR2 SVGAGI. The ends were cut back, 0 bases at V and 4 bases at J, with 7 bases in the middle.

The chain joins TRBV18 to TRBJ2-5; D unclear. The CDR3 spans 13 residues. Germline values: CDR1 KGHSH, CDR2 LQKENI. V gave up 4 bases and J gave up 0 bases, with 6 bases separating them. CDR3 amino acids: CASSLFDQETQYF. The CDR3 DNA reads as TGTGCCAGCTCACTCTTTGACCAAGAGACCCAGTACTTC.

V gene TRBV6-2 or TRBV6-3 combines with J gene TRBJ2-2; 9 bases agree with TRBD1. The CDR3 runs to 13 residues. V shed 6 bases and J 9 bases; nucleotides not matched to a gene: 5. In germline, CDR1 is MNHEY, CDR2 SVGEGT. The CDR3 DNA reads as TGTGCCAGCAGCTGGACAGGGGAGAGGGAGCTGTTTTTT. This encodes CASSWTGERELFF.

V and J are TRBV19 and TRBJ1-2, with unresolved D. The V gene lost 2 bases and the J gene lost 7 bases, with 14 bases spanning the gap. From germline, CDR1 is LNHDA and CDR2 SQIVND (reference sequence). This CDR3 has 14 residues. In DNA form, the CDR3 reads TGTGCCAGTAGTATACGGAGGGATTCGTTTGGCTACACCTTC. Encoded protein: CASSIRRDSFGYTF. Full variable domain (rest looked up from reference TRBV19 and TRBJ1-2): DGGITQSPKYLFRKEGQNVTLSCEQNLNHDAMYWYRQDPGQGLRLIYYSQIVNDFQKGDIAEGYSVSREKKESFPLTVTSAQKNPTAFYLCASSIRRDSFGYTFGSGTRLTVV.